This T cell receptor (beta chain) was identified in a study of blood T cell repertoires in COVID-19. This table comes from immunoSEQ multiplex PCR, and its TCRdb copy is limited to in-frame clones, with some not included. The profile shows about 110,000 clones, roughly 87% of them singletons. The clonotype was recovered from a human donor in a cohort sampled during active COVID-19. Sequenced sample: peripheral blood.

The CDR3 reads CASSYRGAGDTQYF. The CDR3 region has the DNA TGTGCCAGCAGCTACCGCGGGGCCGGAGATACGCAGTATTTT. V usage is TRBV7-2 and J usage is TRBJ2-3; tentative D call: TRBD2 (6 bases). This CDR3 is built from 14 residues. The V gene's germline CDR1 is SGHTA and CDR2 FQGNSA. The V end was cut by 4 bases, the J end by 5 bases, with 13 bases between.